The 22 T cell receptor beta chains below come from one sample, sequenced in a study of cytomegalovirus exposure and HLA in healthy donors. Use of 60 Vbeta and 13 Jbeta primers characterized the PCR. Sequencing was performed with immunoSEQ multiplex PCR; in TCRdb, only in-frame clones are kept and a portion is missing. The sample has more than 85,000 clones, 60% to 85% seen once. The sequenced material came from PBMCs. The receptor set was obtained from a man aged 40-50 years in good health and CMV-seronegative.

A single count supports this clone. The J gene is TRBJ1-1, the V gene TRBV30; D remains unclear. In germline, CDR1 is GTSNPN, CDR2 SVGIG (reference sequence). CDR3 length equals 14 residues. The germline V and J ends were trimmed by 0 bases and 4 bases, with 12 bases remaining between them. CDR3 region: CAWSVRGLGTEAFF. Here the CDR3 DNA reads TGTGCCTGGAGTGTGCGGGGTCTAGGCACTGAAGCTTTCTTT.

The rearrangement joins TRBV19 to TRBJ1-5; 7 bases fit TRBD1. J was trimmed by 4 bases and V by 1 base; bases with no gene match: 7. Looked up from germline, CDR1 is LNHDA and CDR2 is SQIVND (reference sequence). The CDR3 sequence is 16 residues long. CDR3 in amino acids: CASSIGLGQSNQPQHF. For the CDR3, the DNA is TGTGCCAGTAGTATAGGTTTGGGACAGAGTAATCAGCCCCAGCATTTT.

V and J are TRBV28 and TRBJ1-5; weak D call: TRBD1 (6 bases). The CDR3 covers 14 residues. V was trimmed by 5 bases and J by 2 bases, leaving 10 bases between them. From germline, CDR1 is MDHEN and CDR2 SYDVKM. Written as DNA, the CDR3 is TGTGCCAGCAGTATTGGGGGCGGCAATCAGCCCCAGCATTTT. Translation gives CASSIGGGNQPQHF.

The chain links TRBV5-8 to TRBJ1-5; 8 bases fit TRBD1. Germline loops: CDR1 SGHTS, CDR2 YDEGEE. The CDR3 loop spans 17 amino acids. With 0 bases clipped from V and 3 bases from J, the junction kept 8 bases outside the gene matches. CDR3: CASSLVVPGGINQPQHF. CDR3 DNA: TGTGCCAGCAGCTTGGTTGTTCCAGGGGGCATCAATCAGCCCCAGCATTTT.

This clone was seen a handful of times. The V call is TRBV29-1, the J call TRBJ2-3, with D possibly TRBD1 on 6 matching bases. Germline lookup yields CDR1 SQVTM and CDR2 ANQGSEA. Trimming took off 3 bases at V and 5 bases at J, with 18 bases between the two ends. This CDR3 region has 15 residues. CDR3 loop: CSVEGVRGGRDTQYF. In nucleotides, the CDR3 is TGCAGCGTTGAGGGTGTTCGTGGGGGCAGAGATACGCAGTATTTT.

CDR3 residues: CASSQDLAGTRQPQHF. The CDR3 DNA sequence: TGCGCCAGCAGCCAAGATCTGGCAGGGACTCGTCAGCCCCAGCATTTT. The chain recombines TRBV4-1 with TRBJ1-5, with D perhaps TRBD1 (5 bases). Germline V gives CDR1 MGHRA, CDR2 YSYEKL. V dropped 0 bases and J dropped 6 bases, with 15 bases sitting between them. This CDR3 comprises 16 residues.

V is TRBV5-1 and J is TRBJ1-1, with D unresolved. Looked up from germline, CDR1 is SGHRS and CDR2 is YFSETQ. V was cut by 0 bases and J by 2 bases, with 11 bases left in between. This CDR3 is built from 15 residues. In nucleotides, the CDR3 is TGCGCCAGCAGCTTGGCCGGGGATTTAAACACTGAAGCTTTCTTT. It codes for CASSLAGDLNTEAFF.

The J gene is TRBJ1-6, the V gene TRBV4-1; 8 bases align to TRBD1. After removal of 0 bases from V and 4 bases from J, the junction contained 5 bases not matched to a gene. CDR1 MGHRA and CDR2 YSYEKL come from the germline V gene. The CDR3 is 17 amino acids. In DNA form, the CDR3 reads TGCGCCAGCAGCCAAGAATCGAGACAGGGGTATAATTCACCCCTCCACTTT. Its protein is CASSQESRQGYNSPLHF.

The chain uses TRBV5-5 and TRBJ2-7; 10 bases agree with TRBD1. Germline V gene sequence: CDR1 SGHKS, CDR2 YYEKEE (reference sequence). V shed 7 bases, J shed 4 bases, and the junction held 17 bases outside the gene matches. CDR3 size: 17 residues. This chain's CDR3 is CASRGQGDSIEPYEQYF. CDR3 bases: TGTGCCAGCCGCGGACAGGGGGACTCCATTGAACCTTACGAGCAGTACTTC.

V is TRBV6-6 and J is TRBJ2-7, with D possibly TRBD2 on 5 matching bases. Germline assignment: CDR1 MNHNY and CDR2 SVGAGI (reference sequence). The CDR3 runs 13 residues. The V end lost 5 bases, the J end lost 3 bases, and 11 bases lay between the germline ends. As DNA, the CDR3 is TGTGCCAGCAGTCCAGACGGGGACTACGAGCAGTACTTC. Translation: CASSPDGDYEQYF.

The chain uses TRBV19 and TRBJ1-1; D is perhaps TRBD1 (5 bases). Germline CDR1 LNHDA, CDR2 SQIVND (reference sequence). The V end lost 7 bases, the J end lost 7 bases, and 10 bases lay between the germline ends. This CDR3 has 11 amino acids. CDR3 amino acids: CASIKGFEAFF. The CDR3 DNA follows: TGTGCCAGTATAAAGGGGTTTGAAGCTTTCTTT.

This clone was observed a single time. Other DNA sequences in this specimen translate into the identical CDR3. The rearrangement uses TRBV2 and TRBJ2-2; 7 bases are shared with TRBD2. The CDR3 has 14 residues. Germline V gives CDR1 SNHLY, CDR2 FYNNEI. V lost 3 bases to trimming and J lost 6 bases; unmatched junction nucleotides: 4. CDR3 DNA: TGTGCCAGCAGTGAGACTAGCAGTCCCGGGGAGCTGTTTTTT. As protein: CASSETSSPGELFF.

This chain uses TRBV14 with TRBJ1-2, with D hard to call. Trimming shortened V by 1 base and J by 4 bases, and 10 bases separated the two germline ends. CDR1 and CDR2 from the germline V gene are SGHDN and FVKESK. The CDR3 is 14 residues long. DNA for the CDR3: TGTGCCAGCAGCCAAGGTTCCAGGATCTATGGCTACACCTTC. Its protein product is CASSQGSRIYGYTF.

The chain employs TRBV10-3 and TRBJ2-1, with TRBD2 matching 12 bases. Germline lookup yields CDR1 ENHRY and CDR2 SYGVKD. The CDR3 consists of 15 residues. The junction had 6 bases not matched to a gene; V was cut back by 6 bases and J by 6 bases. CDR3 in amino acids: CAISKTSGSVNEQFF. In DNA, the CDR3 is TGTGCCATCAGCAAGACTAGCGGGAGTGTCAATGAGCAGTTCTTC.

V and J are TRBV7-2 and TRBJ2-3; TRBD2 matches at 10 bases. The CDR3 length is 15 residues. Germline assignment: CDR1 SGHTA and CDR2 FQGNSA. The ends lost 4 bases at V and 1 base at J; junction bases unmatched: 2. CDR3 protein: CASSSLAGGTDTQYF. In DNA, the CDR3 is TGTGCCAGCAGCTCGCTAGCGGGGGGCACAGATACGCAGTATTTT.

The genes are TRBV19 and TRBJ1-5; D is uncertain. With 5 bases removed from V and 6 bases from J, the gap between germline ends came to 11 bases. CDR1 LNHDA and CDR2 SQIVND come from the germline V gene (reference sequence). The CDR3 spans 13 residues. The CDR3 loop is CASSPRFPQPQHF. CDR3 sequence (DNA): TGTGCCAGTAGTCCTCGGTTTCCTCAGCCCCAGCATTTT. Variable domain in full (rest from reference TRBV19 and TRBJ1-5): DGGITQSPKYLFRKEGQNVTLSCEQNLNHDAMYWYRQDPGQGLRLIYYSQIVNDFQKGDIAEGYSVSREKKESFPLTVTSAQKNPTAFYLCASSPRFPQPQHFGDGTRLSIL.

This clone was recorded once. The V call is TRBV9, the J call TRBJ2-1; TRBD2 matches at 12 bases. This CDR3 region has 15 residues. Germline trimming cut 3 bases from V and 5 bases from J; bases unmatched to any gene: 3. Germline V gene lookup returns CDR1 SGDLS and CDR2 YYNGEE. The CDR3 loop is CASSARTSGDNEQFF. CDR3 bases: TGTGCCAGCAGCGCTCGGACTAGCGGGGACAATGAGCAGTTCTTC.

This chain links TRBV9 with TRBJ2-7; no reliable D call. The CDR3 sequence is 14 residues long. V was clipped by 4 bases and J by 3 bases, with 14 bases between them. Germline V lookup: CDR1 SGDLS, CDR2 YYNGEE. CDR3 protein: CASSPEVALYEQYF. CDR3 bases: TGTGCCAGCAGCCCCGAGGTGGCCCTCTACGAGCAGTACTTC.

This clone was counted once. The chain uses TRBV7-9 and TRBJ2-5, with D possibly matching TRBD1 (5 bases). This CDR3 spans 14 amino acids. The ends were cut back, 5 bases at V and 5 bases at J, with 15 bases in the middle. From germline, CDR1 is SEHNR and CDR2 FQNEAQ (reference sequence). DNA for the CDR3: TGTGCCAGCAGCCCGTCCCCAGGGTGGGAGACCCAGTACTTC. This translates into CASSPSPGWETQYF.

This clone has just one count. The chain recombines TRBV28 with TRBJ2-7; TRBD2 might be the D (6 bases). V lost 3 bases, J lost 2 bases, and 14 bases lay in between. CDR1 MDHEN and CDR2 SYDVKM come from the germline V gene. The CDR3 has 15 residues. The CDR3: CASSFGGTYAYEQYF. The CDR3 DNA sequence: TGTGCCAGCAGTTTTGGAGGGACGTACGCCTACGAGCAGTACTTC.

The V gene is TRBV11-3, the J gene TRBJ2-2; perhaps TRBD1 as D (5 bases). The V end lost 5 bases, the J end lost 3 bases, and 10 bases lay between the germline ends. Germline V gene data show CDR1 as SGHNT and CDR2 as YENEEA. The CDR3 extends over 14 amino acids. This CDR3 reads CASSPPGYTGELFF. For the CDR3, the DNA is TGTGCCAGCAGCCCCCCAGGGTACACCGGGGAGCTGTTTTTT.

This chain links TRBV7-9 with TRBJ2-7, with 13 bases aligning to TRBD2. Losses at the gene ends were 1 base for V and 0 bases for J; bases not matched to a gene: 3. The CDR3 spans 17 residues. CDR1 is SEHNR, CDR2 FQNEAQ, per germline (reference sequence). The CDR3 sequence is CASSLGTSGGGSYEQYF. The CDR3 bases are TGTGCCAGCAGCTTAGGGACTAGCGGGGGAGGCTCCTACGAGCAGTACTTC.